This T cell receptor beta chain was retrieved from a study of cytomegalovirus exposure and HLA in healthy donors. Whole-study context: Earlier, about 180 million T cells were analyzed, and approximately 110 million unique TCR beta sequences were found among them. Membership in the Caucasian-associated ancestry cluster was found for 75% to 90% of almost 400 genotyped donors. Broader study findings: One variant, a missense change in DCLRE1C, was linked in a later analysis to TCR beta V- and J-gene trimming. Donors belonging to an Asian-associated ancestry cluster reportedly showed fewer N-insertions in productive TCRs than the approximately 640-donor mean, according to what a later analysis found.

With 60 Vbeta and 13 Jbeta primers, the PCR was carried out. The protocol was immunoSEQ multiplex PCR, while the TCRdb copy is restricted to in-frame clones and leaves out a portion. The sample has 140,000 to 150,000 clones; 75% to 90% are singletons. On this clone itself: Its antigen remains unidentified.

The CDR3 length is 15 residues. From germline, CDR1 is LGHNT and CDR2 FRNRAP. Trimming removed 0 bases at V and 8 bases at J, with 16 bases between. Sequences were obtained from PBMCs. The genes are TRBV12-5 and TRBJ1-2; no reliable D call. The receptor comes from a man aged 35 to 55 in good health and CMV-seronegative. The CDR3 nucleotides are TGTGCTAGTGGTTTGGTACTTAAGAGGGATGACGGCTACACCTTC. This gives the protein CASGLVLKRDDGYTF.